The text below deals with one T cell receptor (beta chain). As yet, its antigen is unknown. This table comes from immunoSEQ multiplex PCR, and its TCRdb copy is limited to in-frame clones, with some not included. The data hold 40,000 to 50,000 clones, with 86% observed a single time. This entry is derived from a study of OX40 agonist ivuxolimab in advanced cancers. On the study more broadly: The study gave patients intravenous ivuxolimab at 0.01 to 10 mg/kg every 2 weeks. Previous treatment with anti-PD-1, anti-PD-L1 or anti-CTLA-4 therapy was allowed; less than 45% had received some.

Regarding the study as a whole: Low normalized T-cell clonal expansion was also seen in some nonresponders.

The receptor's source is an adult with an advanced solid tumor such as melanoma, head and neck, liver or kidney cancer. Specimen: CD4+ or CD8+ T cells sorted from blood, collected in a trial of the OX40 agonist ivuxolimab.

CDR3 sequence: CATSPTAGYEQYF. In DNA, the CDR3 is TGTGCCACCTCACCAACCGCCGGCTACGAGCAGTACTTC. This sequence joins TRBV15 and TRBJ2-7; D unclear. Germline CDR1 and CDR2: LNHNV and YYDKDF (reference sequence). The germline V and J ends were trimmed by 8 bases and 3 bases, with 14 bases remaining between them. The CDR3 has 13 residues.